This T cell receptor beta chain was sequenced during a study of blood T cell repertoires in COVID-19. Overall study: Two negative PCRs, clearance, or symptom resolution characterized the recovered Cohort 3 donors. PBMCs, B-cell-depleted T cells, or T cells provided the cDNA or gDNA that made up the material. Acute and convalescent COVID-19 samples came from the United States, Italy and Spain.

Per germline, CDR1 MDHEN and CDR2 SYDVKM. This CDR3 spans 14 amino acids. The junction had 7 bases not matched to a gene; V was cut back by 6 bases and J by 8 bases. Original processing methods: By means of reference gene primer amplification, nucleated cell counts were estimated. The method was immunoSEQ multiplex PCR; TCRdb's version includes in-frame clones alone and lacks a portion of them. V and J calls and clone size follow that table, whereas D and trimming were derived from the DNA. This table has around 290,000 clones, more than 75% appearing once. The TCR comes from a woman aged 60-70 years in a cohort exposed to, infected with or recovered from COVID-19 (not recorded which). The gene calls are TRBV28 and TRBJ1-4, with 9 bases matching TRBD1. The sequencing sample was made of PBMCs or T cells enriched from blood (not recorded which). The CDR3 nucleotides read TGTGCCAGCAGGTCCCCGGGACAGGGCGAAAAACTGTTTTTT. Protein: CASRSPGQGEKLFF.